Below, 18 T cell receptor beta chains from the same sample are listed, as sequenced in a study of Ad26.COV2.S vaccination and SARS-CoV-2 variants. Profiled with immunoSEQ multiplex PCR; TCRdb holds only in-frame clones, not every one. This sample has 300,000 to 400,000 clones, with around four fifths found just once. Regarding treatment: 15 to 20 received Ad26.COV2.S at low or high dose, single or two shots; roughly five received placebo; per-sample allocation not given. The samples were gathered on day 63 after the first injection of vaccine or placebo. Source: peripheral blood, taken in a trial of Ad26.COV2.S vaccine versus placebo. All receptors derive from a person aged 18-65 years who received the Ad26.COV2.S COVID-19 vaccine or a placebo.

This chain connects TRBV11-2 to TRBJ1-1; unclear D gene. The CDR3 runs to 14 residues. Germline lookup yields CDR1 SGHAT and CDR2 FQNNGV. The V end was cut by 1 base, the J end by 2 bases, with 8 bases between. CDR3 DNA: TGTGCCAGCAGCTTAGTTTTGTTAAACACTGAAGCTTTCTTT. Its translation is CASSLVLLNTEAFF.

This clone was observed at least ten times. The chain employs TRBV5-1 and TRBJ1-2; 7 nucleotides align to TRBD1. With 2 bases clipped from V and 2 bases from J, the junction kept 27 bases outside the gene matches. CDR1 SGHRS and CDR2 YFSETQ come from the germline V gene. The CDR3 is made up of 22 amino acids. The CDR3 here is CASSFLGRPDRAKSPDNYGYTF. CDR3 in DNA: TGCGCCAGCAGCTTTCTCGGCCGACCAGACAGGGCTAAGAGCCCTGACAACTATGGCTACACCTTC.

The chain combines TRBV3-1 (or the pseudogene TRBV3-2) with TRBJ2-3, with D hard to call. Germline values: CDR1 LGHDT, CDR2 YNNKEL (reference sequence). Trimming pared 1 base from V and 7 bases from J, leaving 15 bases between. The CDR3 spans 15 residues. DNA for the CDR3: TGTGCCAGCAGCCAAGGGAGACTTCCCTCGTATACGCAGTATTTT. Its translation: CASSQGRLPSYTQYF.

The V and J genes are TRBV28 and TRBJ1-3; D gene ambiguous. CDR3 length: 15 amino acids. In germline, CDR1 is MDHEN, CDR2 SYDVKM. The V end lost 2 bases, the J end lost 4 bases, and 12 bases lay between the germline ends. CDR3 in DNA: TGTGCCAGCAGTTTAACCTGGGGATCCGGAAACACCATATATTTT. This encodes CASSLTWGSGNTIYF.

The rearrangement links TRBV28 to TRBJ1-6, with TRBD1 identical over 9 bases. The CDR3 extends over 17 amino acids. Losses at the gene ends were 4 bases for V and 9 bases for J; bases not matched to a gene: 13. CDR1 is MDHEN, CDR2 SYDVKM, per germline. The CDR3 region has the DNA TGTGCCAGCAGTTCGTCGGACAGGGGCATTTGGACTTCACCCCTCCACTTT. Translated, it gives CASSSSDRGIWTSPLHF. The full variable domain, completed using reference TRBV28 and TRBJ1-6, is DVKVTQSSRYLVKRTGEKVFLECVQDMDHENMFWYRQDPGLGLRLIYFSYDVKMKEKGDIPEGYSVSREKKERFSLILESASTNQTSMYLCASSSSDRGIWTSPLHFGNGTRLTVT.

J is TRBJ2-5 and V is TRBV7-9, with 10 bases matching TRBD2. The CDR3 runs to 16 residues. After removal of 5 bases from V and 7 bases from J, the junction contained 13 bases not matched to a gene. Per germline, CDR1 SEHNR and CDR2 FQNEAQ (reference sequence). The CDR3 loop reads CASSPASGGAVGTQYF. The CDR3 nucleotides are TGTGCCAGCAGCCCCGCTAGCGGGGGAGCAGTTGGGACCCAGTACTTC.

This chain joins TRBV28 and TRBJ1-6; D is undetermined. Per germline, CDR1 MDHEN and CDR2 SYDVKM. Trimming took off 1 base at V and 3 bases at J, with 13 bases between the two ends. This CDR3 has 17 amino acids. CDR3 sequence (DNA): TGTGCCAGCAGTTTATTATTCACCCAGCTCTATAATTCACCCCTCCACTTT. Encoded protein: CASSLLFTQLYNSPLHF.

This clone was seen a handful of times. The gene calls are TRBV18 and TRBJ1-2; perhaps TRBD1 as D (5 bases). Germline CDR1 is KGHSH and CDR2 is LQKENI. The V and J ends lost 2 bases and 2 bases respectively, with 15 bases between them. This CDR3 is built from 16 residues. This CDR3 is CASSPDGLGGNYGYTF. In nucleotides, the CDR3 is TGTGCCAGCTCACCAGACGGACTGGGGGGAAACTATGGCTACACCTTC.

The J gene is TRBJ2-7, the V gene TRBV5-4; 8 bases are a match to TRBD1. The germline V gene encodes CDR1 SGHNT and CDR2 YYREEE (reference sequence). The J segment lost 6 bases and the V segment lost 4 bases, leaving 6 bases of the junction unmatched. The CDR3 is 13 residues long. The CDR3 region is CASSVDRAGEQYF. In DNA form, the CDR3 reads TGTGCCAGCAGCGTGGACAGGGCGGGCGAGCAGTACTTC.

This clone was detected once. V is TRBV6-5 and J is TRBJ1-1; 8 bases are a match to TRBD1. This CDR3 has 11 residues. Germline V lookup: CDR1 MNHEY, CDR2 SVGAGI. CDR3 in amino acids: CASQGATEAFF. The DNA for the CDR3 is TGTGCTTCCCAGGGGGCCACTGAAGCTTTCTTT.

The chain carries TRBV6-5 and TRBJ1-5; 7 bases agree with TRBD1. The V gene end was trimmed by 6 bases and the J gene end by 0 bases; junction bases not matched to a gene: 2. Germline loops: CDR1 MNHEY, CDR2 SVGAGI. This CDR3 spans 14 amino acids. In DNA, the CDR3 is TGTGCCAGCAGGGACAGGTATAGCAATCAGCCCCAGCATTTT. It is translated as CASRDRYSNQPQHF.

The rearrangement uses TRBV11-1 and TRBJ2-5; D is uncertain. Trimming shortened V by 5 bases and J by 0 bases, and 10 bases separated the two germline ends. The CDR3 is 14 amino acids. Germline CDR1 reads SGHAT; CDR2 reads FQDESV (reference sequence). The CDR3 DNA sequence: TGTGCCAGCAGCCGCAGCATCCACCAAGAGACCCAGTACTTC. The encoded protein is CASSRSIHQETQYF.

This clone was counted only a few times. This chain connects TRBV25-1 to TRBJ1-2; tentative D call: TRBD1 (5 bases). Germline V gives CDR1 MGHDK, CDR2 SYGVNS. Trimming left V 1 base short and J 8 bases short, with 17 bases between. This CDR3 contains 15 residues. The CDR3: CASSEWQDIHEGYTF. The CDR3 DNA sequence: TGTGCCAGCAGTGAATGGCAGGACATCCACGAAGGCTACACCTTC.

This chain connects TRBV6-5 to TRBJ1-5, with 8 bases identical to TRBD1. The CDR3 consists of 14 residues. Germline V gene data show CDR1 as MNHEY and CDR2 as SVGAGI. With V trimmed by 5 bases and J by 6 bases, 6 bases remained unmatched. CDR3 in amino acids: CASSRQGSGQPQHF. Written as DNA, the CDR3 is TGTGCCAGCAGTCGACAGGGGTCGGGTCAGCCCCAGCATTTT.

This chain's CDR3 is CASSLTGVTNEKLFF. In DNA form, the CDR3 reads TGCGCCAGCAGCTTGACAGGGGTCACTAATGAAAAACTGTTTTTT. The J gene is TRBJ1-4, the V gene TRBV5-1; 7 bases map to TRBD1. The germline V gene encodes CDR1 SGHRS and CDR2 YFSETQ. Germline trimming cut 1 base from V and 2 bases from J; bases unmatched to any gene: 2. The CDR3 covers 15 residues.

This chain connects TRBV4-2 to TRBJ2-6, with no clear D. Germline loops: CDR1 LGHNA, CDR2 YNFKEQ. The CDR3 runs to 14 residues. V was shortened by 0 bases and J by 1 base, with 1 base between the two germline ends. CDR3 residues: CASSQDSGANVLTF. DNA for the CDR3: TGTGCCAGCAGCCAAGATTCTGGGGCCAACGTCCTGACTTTC.

The V gene is TRBV28, the J gene TRBJ1-3; the match to TRBD1 covers 7 bases. Per the germline V gene, CDR1 is MDHEN and CDR2 is SYDVKM. V trimming: 2 bases; J trimming: 0 bases; junction bases outside the gene matches: 7. The CDR3 spans 17 residues. The CDR3 sequence is CASSLIGYRGSGNTIYF. Here the CDR3 DNA reads TGTGCCAGCAGTTTAATAGGCTACAGGGGCTCTGGAAACACCATATATTTT.

This chain uses TRBV5-1 with TRBJ1-3; 8 bases match TRBD1. With 4 bases clipped from V and 2 bases from J, the junction kept 5 bases outside the gene matches. The CDR3 has 15 amino acids. CDR1 is SGHRS, CDR2 YFSETQ, per germline. For the CDR3, the DNA is TGCGCCAGCAGCCCCGAGACAGGGGCTGGAAACACCATATATTTT. As protein: CASSPETGAGNTIYF.